The sequence of this T cell receptor (beta chain) was determined in a study of read filtering for tumor transcriptome and immune sequencing (dated by TCRdb to the early 2020s). Turning to the overall study: Of the patients in the cohort, approximately 17 were male and some 15 were female, and their mean age was 65.9 years, with a range of about 45 to 85. Under revised international staging, 8 or 9 patients fell into R-ISS I, 16 into R-ISS II and six or seven into R-ISS III. After DNase treatment, whole-transcriptome libraries were prepared with the TruSeq RNA Access Library Prep Kit. Per sample, about 4.05 to 10.27 million TCR-region mapped reads were obtained with IR-seq, compared with only roughly 80 to 1273 with RNA-seq. TCR repertoires obtained by targeted immune repertoire sequencing and by bulk whole-transcriptome sequencing performed on the same bone marrow samples were compared. As a main aim, a read-filtering strategy for immune repertoire data was addressed, with the specific question being whether clonotypes supported by a single read should be removed.

TCR libraries were built from approximately 400 ng RNA with the Immunoverse kit, using molecular barcoded adaptors covering alpha/delta and beta/gamma chains. TCR library preparation was performed with the same RNA that was used for transcriptome sequencing. Sequencing of TCR libraries was carried out on an Illumina HiSeq 4000 with 2 x 150 cycles. In the source study's methods: TCR reads were aligned to human V, D, J and C references and assembled into CDR3 clonotypes with MiXCR, including quality filtering and error correction. The tcR package in R was used to analyze clonotype counts and gene usage diversity. Raw mapping reads were checked after the RNA-seq reads had been mapped by STAR aligner version 2.5.3a onto the human GRCh37 genome. IR-seq fastq files were randomly downsampled with Seqtk 1.3 to test the effect of sequencing depth on detected clonotypes. TCRdb trimmed public reads at Q25 via fastp, called clones via MiXCR and kept in-frame beta chains. Rows are unified per CDR3 protein, each entry keeping the most common DNA and genes. These V and J calls originate from TCRdb's pipeline instead of the authors' own analysis. Recorded for this sample are more than 30,000 distinct CDR3 sequences; about 14% of them occurred a single time. Of the sample, about 17% is held by the ten largest clones.

Beyond this particular receptor, the publication reports: Single-read clonotypes made up about 81.9% of clonotypes but roughly 3.2% of total reads in IR-seq, and approximately 73% of clonotypes and approximately 42% of reads in RNA-seq. When single-read clonotypes were removed, the proportions of shared clonotypes in IR-seq and RNA-seq correlated more strongly. IR-seq captured clonotypes at much higher depth and more reliably than RNA-seq, and smaller IR-seq throughput sufficed to identify most shared clonotypes. The sorted CD138-negative fraction was composed of a mixed bone marrow immune population rather than of purified T cells.

Each patient had bone marrow sampled at the time of active disease. Ficoll-Hypaque density gradient centrifugation was used to isolate the bone marrow mononuclear cells. To remove myeloma plasma cells, the cells were labeled with CD138 magnetic microbeads on a MACS separator, and CD138-negative cells were then collected by negative selection. Flow cytometry with CD138 antibodies on an Attune NxT was used to check how pure the isolated cells were. TRIzol reagent was used to extract total RNA, which was then quantified with a NanoDrop spectrophotometer. For each patient, paired RNA-seq and IR-seq were run on the CD138-negative bone marrow sample from that patient. This clonotype has at least ten counts. Its antigen specificity is not known. No per-base quality is available; no much larger clone lies one base away. Sequenced sample: a population of CD138-negative cells sorted from bone marrow. This specimen's cell subset or site label, interpreted: bone marrow mononuclear cells depleted of CD138+ plasma/myeloma cells by negative magnetic selection. The source of this sequence is a donor over 35 with multiple myeloma.

The CDR3 in this case is CASSATPVASSTQYF. The sequence in DNA is TGTGCCAGCAGCGCGACCCCCGTTGCTAGCTCAACCCAGTACTTC. This sequence uses TRBV9 and TRBJ2-5, and possibly TRBD2, on 5 matching bases. The CDR3 runs 15 amino acids, cysteine and phenylalanine included. Solely the CDR3 DNA is kept, with 45 bases framed from the first base. Trimming takes 3 bases from V and 8 bases from J, and the germline ends sit 20 bases apart. CDR1 and CDR2 are drawn from the germline V gene: SGDLS, YYNGEE. Extended through the reference TRBV9 and TRBJ2-5 proteins, this CDR3 yields the full variable domain: DSGVTQTPKHLITATGQRVTLRCSPRSGDLSVYWYQQSLDQGLQFLIQYYNGEERAKGNILERFSAQQFPDLHSELNLSSLELGDSALYFCASSATPVASSTQYFGPGTRLLVL.